These 20 T cell receptor beta chains were all obtained from the same sample, sequenced in a study of cytomegalovirus exposure and HLA in healthy donors. 13 Jbeta primers and 60 Vbeta primers were used for the PCR. Profiled with immunoSEQ multiplex PCR; TCRdb holds only in-frame clones, not every one. Among approximately 190,000 clones listed, around 86% were seen once. Sequencing used PBMCs. The receptors shown here come from a woman aged 18 to 35 in good health and CMV-seronegative.

J is TRBJ2-1 and V is TRBV6-4, with TRBD1 matching 9 bases. From germline, CDR1 is MRHNA and CDR2 SNTAGT. The CDR3 totals 15 residues. Unmatched junction bases numbered 1, after V lost 0 bases and J lost 4 bases. This chain's CDR3 is CASSDSGQGYNEQFF. The CDR3 DNA follows: TGTGCCAGCAGTGACTCGGGACAGGGTTACAATGAGCAGTTCTTC.

To note about this clone: Other DNA sequences in the same sample also yield this CDR3. The rearrangement uses TRBV5-1 and TRBJ1-1; D is ambiguous. The germline V gene has CDR1 SGHRS and CDR2 YFSETQ. The CDR3 sequence is 13 residues long. V was pared by 2 bases and J by 3 bases, with 8 bases between. The CDR3: CASSLKGDTEAFF. In DNA, the CDR3 is TGCGCCAGCAGCTTAAAGGGAGACACTGAAGCTTTCTTT.

The chain has TRBV5-1 and TRBJ1-2; no firm D call. The CDR3 has 16 residues. In germline, CDR1 is SGHRS, CDR2 YFSETQ. Trimming took 0 bases from V and 3 from J, leaving 15 bases between them. DNA of the CDR3: TGCGCCAGCAGCTTGGATCCAGACTTCCCTTACTATGGCTACACCTTC. This encodes CASSLDPDFPYYGYTF.

The chain employs TRBV5-8 and TRBJ2-7; a possible D gene is TRBD1 (6 bases). With 5 bases removed from V and 9 bases from J, the gap between germline ends came to 15 bases. This CDR3 contains 12 residues. Per germline, CDR1 SGHTS and CDR2 YDEGEE. CDR3 loop: CASRQDRPAQYF. In nucleotides, the CDR3 is TGTGCCAGCAGACAAGACAGGCCCGCGCAGTACTTC.

The rearrangement uses TRBV30 and TRBJ2-7; D not certain. Trimming took 4 bases from V and 3 from J, leaving 16 bases between them. Germline V gene sequence: CDR1 GTSNPN, CDR2 SVGIG (reference sequence). The CDR3 runs 14 residues. The CDR3 region has the DNA TGTGCCTGGACCCAAGGAGAGTTGGGCTACGAGCAGTACTTC. Residues: CAWTQGELGYEQYF.

This chain links TRBV11-2 with TRBJ2-3; 7 bases match TRBD2. The CDR3 sequence is 15 residues long. Trimming took 1 base from V and 2 from J; bases not matched to a gene: 3. The V gene's germline CDR1 is SGHAT and CDR2 FQNNGV. CDR3 protein: CASSLAGGLTDTQYF. CDR3 in DNA: TGTGCCAGCAGCTTAGCGGGGGGACTCACAGATACGCAGTATTTT.

This rearrangement joins TRBV6-6 to TRBJ1-2; the match to TRBD1 covers 9 bases. The J segment lost 4 bases and the V segment lost 7 bases, leaving 13 bases of the junction unmatched. CDR3 size: 16 residues. The V gene's germline CDR1 is MNHNY and CDR2 SVGAGI (reference sequence). The CDR3 coding sequence is TGTGCCAGCAACACCCCGACAGGGGGGGAGGCCTATGGCTACACCTTC. Translating it yields CASNTPTGGEAYGYTF.

Only a few counts were recorded for this clone. The V and J genes are TRBV6-4 and TRBJ1-1; no reliable D call. From germline, CDR1 is MRHNA and CDR2 SNTAGT. V was cut by 2 bases and J by 4 bases, with 11 bases left in between. This CDR3 spans 14 amino acids. The CDR3: CASSDGVAGTEAFF. As DNA, the CDR3 is TGTGCCAGCAGTGACGGGGTGGCGGGCACTGAAGCTTTCTTT.

The rearrangement uses TRBV30 and TRBJ1-5, with 7 bases that match TRBD1. CDR3 size: 17 residues. The germline gives CDR1 GTSNPN, CDR2 SVGIG (reference sequence). The V segment lost 0 bases and the J segment 6 bases; nucleotides outside the gene matches: 14. In DNA, the CDR3 is TGTGCCTGGAGTGTATCCCTCTTGGCAGGGGGACTTCAGCCCCAGCATTTT. It encodes CAWSVSLLAGGLQPQHF.

This clone was counted only a few times. This chain uses TRBV7-9 with TRBJ1-6; 7 nucleotides line up with TRBD1. This CDR3 has 15 residues. With 11 bases clipped from V and 4 bases from J, the junction kept 11 bases outside the gene matches. CDR1 is SEHNR and CDR2 is FQNEAQ in the germline V gene (reference sequence). The CDR3 DNA sequence: TGTGCCGTCCATGAGAGGGGGCCATATAATTCACCCCTCCACTTT. This codes for CAVHERGPYNSPLHF.

V is TRBV5-1 and J is TRBJ2-5; 8 bases map to TRBD1. V lost 2 bases and J lost 10; bases outside the gene matches: 1. The CDR3 has 11 residues. Germline V CDR1 and CDR2: SGHRS, YFSETQ. In DNA form, the CDR3 reads TGCGCCAGCAGCTTACAGGGGGTCCAGTACTTC. Its protein is CASSLQGVQYF.

The CDR3 nucleotides are TGTGCCAGTAGTAGGGGGGTAAACACTGAAGCTTTCTTT. Residues: CASSRGVNTEAFF. This sequence joins TRBV19 and TRBJ1-1, with D perhaps TRBD1 (5 bases). The length of the CDR3 is 13 residues. Trimming left V 4 bases short and J 2 bases short, with 8 bases between. Germline CDR1 LNHDA, CDR2 SQIVND (reference sequence). The entire variable domain, with the rest obtained from reference TRBV19 and TRBJ1-1, is as follows: DGGITQSPKYLFRKEGQNVTLSCEQNLNHDAMYWYRQDPGQGLRLIYYSQIVNDFQKGDIAEGYSVSREKKESFPLTVTSAQKNPTAFYLCASSRGVNTEAFFGQGTRLTVV.

This chain connects TRBV5-1 to TRBJ1-3; 7 bases line up with TRBD1. The CDR3 runs to 16 residues. The ends lost 4 bases at V and 0 bases at J; junction bases unmatched: 7. Germline V gives CDR1 SGHRS, CDR2 YFSETQ. Here the CDR3 reads CASSAAGTVSGNTIYF. DNA of the CDR3: TGCGCCAGCAGCGCGGCCGGGACAGTCTCTGGAAACACCATATATTTT.

CDR3 residues: CSADRGEGNEQFF. The CDR3 region has the DNA TGCAGCGCTGACAGGGGAGAGGGCAATGAGCAGTTCTTC. This sequence joins TRBV29-1 and TRBJ2-1; 8 nucleotides align to TRBD1. Germline V gene lookup returns CDR1 SQVTM and CDR2 ANQGSEA. V lost 7 bases, J lost 6 bases, and 8 bases stayed unmatched. This CDR3 spans 13 amino acids.

V and J are TRBV6-5 and TRBJ2-1; no clear D. This CDR3 region has 13 residues. CDR1 is MNHEY and CDR2 is SVGAGI in the germline V gene. V was pared by 2 bases and J by 7 bases, with 9 bases between. The CDR3 DNA reads as TGTGCCAGCAGTTACCTAAAAAGAAATGAGCAGTTCTTC. The encoded protein is CASSYLKRNEQFF.

The chain joins TRBV6-5 to TRBJ1-1; D perhaps matches TRBD1 (6 bases). This CDR3 region has 13 residues. Germline CDR1 reads MNHEY; CDR2 reads SVGAGI. V was clipped by 5 bases and J by 3 bases, with 10 bases between them. Here the CDR3 reads CASSPGGHTEAFF. The CDR3 DNA reads TGTGCCAGCAGTCCGGGGGGGCACACTGAAGCTTTCTTT.

This chain connects TRBV29-1 to TRBJ1-5; 8 bases fit TRBD1. Germline-derived CDR1 and CDR2 are SQVTM and ANQGSEA. Losses at the gene ends were 4 bases for V and 7 bases for J; bases not matched to a gene: 9. The CDR3 is 14 amino acids. The CDR3 bases are TGCAGCGTTGCAACGGACAGGGCTAACCAGCCCCAGCATTTT. It codes for CSVATDRANQPQHF.

The count of this clone is one. The chain uses TRBV27 and TRBJ2-7; tentative D call: TRBD2 (6 bases). The length of the CDR3 is 15 residues. Germline V gives CDR1 MNHEY, CDR2 SMNVEV (reference sequence). The V and J ends lost 7 bases and 6 bases respectively, with 22 bases between them. The CDR3 is CASIRRNGGWVEQYF. The CDR3 nucleotides are TGTGCCAGCATTCGACGTAACGGAGGGTGGGTCGAGCAGTACTTC.

V is TRBV6-6 and J is TRBJ2-7; D perhaps matches TRBD1 (5 bases). V dropped 5 bases and J dropped 1 base, with 9 bases sitting between them. The germline gives CDR1 MNHNY, CDR2 SVGAGI (reference sequence). This CDR3 has 13 residues. The CDR3 bases are TGTGCCAGCAGTCATGACAGTTCCTACGAGCAGTACTTC. It translates to CASSHDSSYEQYF.

V and J are TRBV5-1 and TRBJ2-3; 7 bases align to TRBD1. Trimming cost V 6 bases and J 2 bases; bases outside gene matches: 6. Per germline, CDR1 SGHRS and CDR2 YFSETQ. This CDR3 is built from 14 residues. The CDR3 reads CASNPGQHTDTQYF. The CDR3 coding sequence is TGCGCCAGCAACCCGGGACAGCACACAGATACGCAGTATTTT.